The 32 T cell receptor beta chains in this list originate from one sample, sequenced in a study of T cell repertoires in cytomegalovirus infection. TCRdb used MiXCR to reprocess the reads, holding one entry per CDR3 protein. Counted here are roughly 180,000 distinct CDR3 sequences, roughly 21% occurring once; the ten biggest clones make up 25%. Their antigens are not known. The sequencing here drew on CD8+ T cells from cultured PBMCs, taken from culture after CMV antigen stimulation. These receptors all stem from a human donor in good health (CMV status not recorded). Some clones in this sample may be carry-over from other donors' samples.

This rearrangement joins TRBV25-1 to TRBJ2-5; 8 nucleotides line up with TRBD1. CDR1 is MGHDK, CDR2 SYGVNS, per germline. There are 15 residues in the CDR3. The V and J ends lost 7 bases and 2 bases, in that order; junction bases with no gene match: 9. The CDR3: CASMGQGARQETQYF. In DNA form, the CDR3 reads TGTGCCAGCATGGGGCAGGGGGCGAGACAAGAGACCCAGTACTTC.

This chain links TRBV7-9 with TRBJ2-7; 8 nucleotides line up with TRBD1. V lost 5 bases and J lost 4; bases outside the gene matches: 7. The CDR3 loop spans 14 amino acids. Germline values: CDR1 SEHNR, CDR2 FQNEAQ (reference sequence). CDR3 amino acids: CASSLRDRIYEQYF. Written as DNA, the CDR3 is TGTGCCAGCAGCCTCCGGGACAGGATTTACGAGCAGTACTTC.

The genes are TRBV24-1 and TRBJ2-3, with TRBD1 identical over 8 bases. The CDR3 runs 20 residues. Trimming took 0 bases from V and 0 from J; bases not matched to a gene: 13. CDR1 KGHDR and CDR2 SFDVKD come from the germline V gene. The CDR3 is CATSDLRDRGSEGSTDTQYF. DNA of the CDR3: TGTGCCACCAGTGATTTGAGAGACAGGGGATCAGAGGGGAGCACAGATACGCAGTATTTT.

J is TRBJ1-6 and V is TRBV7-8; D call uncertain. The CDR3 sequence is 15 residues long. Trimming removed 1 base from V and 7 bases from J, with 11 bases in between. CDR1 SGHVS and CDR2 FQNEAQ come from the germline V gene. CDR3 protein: CASSLERANNSPLHF. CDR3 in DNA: TGTGCCAGCAGCTTAGAACGGGCCAACAATTCACCCCTCCACTTT.

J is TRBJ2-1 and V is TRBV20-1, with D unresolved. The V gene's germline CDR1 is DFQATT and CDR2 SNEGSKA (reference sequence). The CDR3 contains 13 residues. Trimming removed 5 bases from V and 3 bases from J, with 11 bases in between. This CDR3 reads CSAHARGYNEQFF. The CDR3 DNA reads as TGCAGTGCTCACGCTAGAGGCTACAATGAGCAGTTCTTC.

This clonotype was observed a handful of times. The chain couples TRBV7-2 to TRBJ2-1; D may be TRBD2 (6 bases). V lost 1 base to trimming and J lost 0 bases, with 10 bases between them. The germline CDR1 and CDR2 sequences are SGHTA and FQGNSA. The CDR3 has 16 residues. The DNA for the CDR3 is TGTGCCAGCAGCTTAGACTACGGGGGCTCCTACAATGAGCAGTTCTTC. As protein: CASSLDYGGSYNEQFF.

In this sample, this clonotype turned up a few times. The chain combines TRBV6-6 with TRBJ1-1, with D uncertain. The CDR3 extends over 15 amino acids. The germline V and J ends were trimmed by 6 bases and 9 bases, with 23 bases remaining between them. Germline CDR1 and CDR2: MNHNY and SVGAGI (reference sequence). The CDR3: CASSLPGEKVPQAFF. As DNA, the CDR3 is TGTGCCAGCAGCCTTCCGGGAGAAAAGGTTCCTCAAGCTTTCTTT.

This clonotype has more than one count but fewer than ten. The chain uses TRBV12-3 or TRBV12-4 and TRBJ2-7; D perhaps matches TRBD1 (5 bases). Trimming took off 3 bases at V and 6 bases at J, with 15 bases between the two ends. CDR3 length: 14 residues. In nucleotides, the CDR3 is TGTGCCAGCAGTTTGACCAGGGTCGGTACCGAGCAGTACTTC. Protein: CASSLTRVGTEQYF.

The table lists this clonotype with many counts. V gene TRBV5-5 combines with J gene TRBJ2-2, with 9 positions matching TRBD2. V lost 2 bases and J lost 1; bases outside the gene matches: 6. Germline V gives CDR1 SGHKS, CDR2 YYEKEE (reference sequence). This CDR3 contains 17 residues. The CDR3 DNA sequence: TGTGCCAGCAGCTTAAGTCCAGCGGGGGGGAACACCGGGGAGCTGTTTTTT. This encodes CASSLSPAGGNTGELFF.

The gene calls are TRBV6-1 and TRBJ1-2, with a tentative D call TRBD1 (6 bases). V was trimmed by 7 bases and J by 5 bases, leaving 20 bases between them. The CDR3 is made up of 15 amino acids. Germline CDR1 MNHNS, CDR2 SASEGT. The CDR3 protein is CASKQSTGEGYGYTF. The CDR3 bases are TGTGCCAGCAAACAATCGACAGGCGAAGGATATGGCTACACCTTC.

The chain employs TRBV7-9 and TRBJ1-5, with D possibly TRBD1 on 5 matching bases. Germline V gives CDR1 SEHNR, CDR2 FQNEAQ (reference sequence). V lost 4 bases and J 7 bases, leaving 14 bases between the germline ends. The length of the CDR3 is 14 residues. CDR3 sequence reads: CASSSGGLGQPQHF. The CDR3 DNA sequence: TGTGCCAGCAGCTCCGGGGGTCTAGGGCAGCCCCAGCATTTT.

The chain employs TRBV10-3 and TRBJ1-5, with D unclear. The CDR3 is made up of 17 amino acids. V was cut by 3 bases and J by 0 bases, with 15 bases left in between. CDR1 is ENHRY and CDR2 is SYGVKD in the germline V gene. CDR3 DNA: TGTGCCATCAGTGACCCAGACACAGAATTTAGCAATCAGCCCCAGCATTTT. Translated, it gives CAISDPDTEFSNQPQHF.

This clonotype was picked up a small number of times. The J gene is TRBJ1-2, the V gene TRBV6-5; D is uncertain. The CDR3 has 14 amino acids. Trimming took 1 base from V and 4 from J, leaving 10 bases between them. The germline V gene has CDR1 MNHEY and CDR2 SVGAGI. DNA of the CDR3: TGTGCCAGCAGTTACTTCGACGGTACCTATGGCTACACCTTC. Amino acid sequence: CASSYFDGTYGYTF.

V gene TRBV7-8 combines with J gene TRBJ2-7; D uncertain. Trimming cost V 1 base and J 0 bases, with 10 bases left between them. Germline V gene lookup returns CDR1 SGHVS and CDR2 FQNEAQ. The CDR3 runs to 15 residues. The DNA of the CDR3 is TGTGCCAGCAGCTTAGAAGCTCCGCCCTCCTACGAGCAGTACTTC. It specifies CASSLEAPPSYEQYF.

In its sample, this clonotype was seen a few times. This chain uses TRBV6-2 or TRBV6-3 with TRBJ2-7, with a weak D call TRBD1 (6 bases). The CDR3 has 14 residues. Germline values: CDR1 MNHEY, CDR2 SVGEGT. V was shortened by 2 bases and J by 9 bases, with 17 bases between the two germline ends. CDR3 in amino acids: CASSYEGRGAGQYF. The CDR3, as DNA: TGTGCCAGCAGTTACGAGGGCAGGGGAGCTGGGCAGTACTTC.

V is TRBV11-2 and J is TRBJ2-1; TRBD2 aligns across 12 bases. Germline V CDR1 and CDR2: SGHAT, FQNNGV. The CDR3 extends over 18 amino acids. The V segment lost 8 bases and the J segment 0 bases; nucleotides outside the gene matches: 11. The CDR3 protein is CASGPGTSGPSSYNEQFF. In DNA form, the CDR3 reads TGTGCCAGCGGTCCCGGGACTAGCGGGCCGAGCTCCTACAATGAGCAGTTCTTC.

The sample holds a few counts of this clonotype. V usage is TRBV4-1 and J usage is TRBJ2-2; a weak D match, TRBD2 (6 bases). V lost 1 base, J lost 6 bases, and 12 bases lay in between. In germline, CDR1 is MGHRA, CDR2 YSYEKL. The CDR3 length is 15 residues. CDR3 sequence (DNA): TGCGCCAGCAGCCAAGGGGGGACTGGCCCCGGGGAGCTGTTTTTT. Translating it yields CASSQGGTGPGELFF.

CDR3 DNA: TGCGCCAGCAGCTTGTGGGCCAGCACCTACGAGCAGTACTTC. Translation gives CASSLWASTYEQYF. V gene TRBV5-1 combines with J gene TRBJ2-7; D remains unclear. CDR3 length: 14 residues. The germline V and J ends were trimmed by 1 base and 2 bases, with 10 bases remaining between them. Germline CDR1 SGHRS, CDR2 YFSETQ.

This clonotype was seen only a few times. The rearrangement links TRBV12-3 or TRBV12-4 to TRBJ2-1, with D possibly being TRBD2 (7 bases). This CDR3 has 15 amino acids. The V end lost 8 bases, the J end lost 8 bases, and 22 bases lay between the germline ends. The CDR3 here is CASSYGGQGYDEQFF. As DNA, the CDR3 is TGTGCCAGCTCCTACGGGGGGCAGGGATATGATGAGCAGTTCTTC.

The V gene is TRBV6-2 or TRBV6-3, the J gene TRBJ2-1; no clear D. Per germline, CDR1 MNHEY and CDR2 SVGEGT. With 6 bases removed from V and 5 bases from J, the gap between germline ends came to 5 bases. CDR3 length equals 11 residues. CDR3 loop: CASSRNNEQFF. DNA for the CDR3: TGTGCCAGCAGCCGAAACAATGAGCAGTTCTTC.

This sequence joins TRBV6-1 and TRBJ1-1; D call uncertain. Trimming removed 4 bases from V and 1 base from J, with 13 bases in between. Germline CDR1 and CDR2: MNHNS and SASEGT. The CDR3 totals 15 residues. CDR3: CASSAQRQTNTEAFF. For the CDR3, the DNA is TGTGCCAGCAGTGCTCAACGTCAGACGAACACTGAAGCTTTCTTT.

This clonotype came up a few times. The CDR3 nucleotides are TGTGCCAGCAGCTCCGCAGGCGGCACCACGAACACCGGGGAGCTGTTTTTT. As protein: CASSSAGGTTNTGELFF. The rearrangement joins TRBV7-2 to TRBJ2-2; D gene unclear. The CDR3 covers 17 residues. V lost 4 bases and J 0 bases, leaving 15 bases between the germline ends. Germline CDR1 is SGHTA and CDR2 is FQGNSA.

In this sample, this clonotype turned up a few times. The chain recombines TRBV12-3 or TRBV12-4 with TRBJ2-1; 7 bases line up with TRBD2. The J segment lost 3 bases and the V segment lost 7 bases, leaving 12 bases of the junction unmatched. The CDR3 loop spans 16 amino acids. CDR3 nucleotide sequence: TGTGCCAGCACCCCTGGGGGGACTAATTACTACAATGAGCAGTTCTTC. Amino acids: CASTPGGTNYYNEQFF.

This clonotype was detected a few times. CDR3 DNA: TGTGCCAGCAGCCCCCCAGAGAATAATTCACCCCTCCACTTT. It yields the protein CASSPPENNSPLHF. The V call is TRBV7-9, the J call TRBJ1-6; no firm D call. Germline loops: CDR1 SEHNR, CDR2 FQNEAQ (reference sequence). V gave up 5 bases and J gave up 5 bases, with 10 bases separating them. The CDR3 contains 14 residues.

CDR3: CSVEDPDRVVYNEQFF. The CDR3, as DNA: TGCAGCGTTGAAGATCCGGACAGGGTGGTATACAATGAGCAGTTCTTC. The chain is built from TRBV29-1 and TRBJ2-1; 8 nucleotides align to TRBD1. Trimming cost V 0 bases and J 4 bases; bases outside gene matches: 8. The CDR3 covers 16 residues. CDR1 and CDR2 from the germline V gene are SQVTM and ANQGSEA.

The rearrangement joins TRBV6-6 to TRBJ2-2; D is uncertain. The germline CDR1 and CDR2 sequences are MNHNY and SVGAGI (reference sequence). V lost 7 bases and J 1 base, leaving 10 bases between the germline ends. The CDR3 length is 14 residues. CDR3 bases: TGTGCCAGCACCCAAACTGGGAACACCGGGGAGCTGTTTTTT. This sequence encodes CASTQTGNTGELFF.

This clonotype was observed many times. The CDR3, as DNA: TGTGCCAGCAGTGGACAGGGAGGGTACGAGCAGTACTTC. Amino acid sequence: CASSGQGGYEQYF. This chain connects TRBV12-3 or TRBV12-4 to TRBJ2-7; tentatively, D is TRBD1 (8 bases). V was trimmed by 5 bases and J by 4 bases, leaving 12 bases between them. There are 13 residues in the CDR3.

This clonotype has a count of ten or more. CDR3 bases: TGTGCCAGCAGCTATTCGGGTGGGGGGACTGAAGCTTTCTTT. Protein sequence: CASSYSGGGTEAFF. The rearrangement uses TRBV7-8 and TRBJ1-1; D may be TRBD1 (5 bases). In germline, CDR1 is SGHVS, CDR2 FQNEAQ. CDR3 length equals 14 residues. V shed 4 bases and J shed 5 bases, with 14 bases lying between them.

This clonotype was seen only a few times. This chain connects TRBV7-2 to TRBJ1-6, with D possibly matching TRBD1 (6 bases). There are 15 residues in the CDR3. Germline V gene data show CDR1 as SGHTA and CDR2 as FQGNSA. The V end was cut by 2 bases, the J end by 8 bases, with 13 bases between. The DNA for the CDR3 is TGTGCCAGCAGCTTAAAGTGGGGGCCGGATTCACCCCTCCACTTT. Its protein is CASSLKWGPDSPLHF.

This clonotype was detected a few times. The CDR3 spells CASSTRAGEAYEQYF. The CDR3 nucleotides are TGTGCCAGCAGCACCCGAGCGGGGGAAGCCTACGAGCAGTACTTC. The chain recombines TRBV7-8 with TRBJ2-7, with 8 bases identical to TRBD2. Trimming cost V 5 bases and J 2 bases; bases outside gene matches: 8. CDR3 length: 15 residues. Germline CDR1 and CDR2: SGHVS and FQNEAQ.

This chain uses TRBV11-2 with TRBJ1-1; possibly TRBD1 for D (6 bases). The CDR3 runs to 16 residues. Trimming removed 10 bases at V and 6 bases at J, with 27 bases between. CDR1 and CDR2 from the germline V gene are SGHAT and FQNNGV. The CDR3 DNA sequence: TGTGCCACCCGCTTGGGAGGGGGACCGATTTTCGCTGAAGCTTTCTTT. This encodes CATRLGGGPIFAEAFF.

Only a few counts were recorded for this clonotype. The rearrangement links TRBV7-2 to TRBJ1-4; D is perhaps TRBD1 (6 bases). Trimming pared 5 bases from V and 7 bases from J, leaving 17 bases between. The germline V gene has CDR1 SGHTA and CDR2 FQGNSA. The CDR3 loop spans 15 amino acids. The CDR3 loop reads CASSPGALRIEKLFF. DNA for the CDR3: TGTGCCAGCAGCCCAGGGGCTTTGAGGATTGAAAAACTGTTTTTT.